The 13 T cell receptor beta chains reported below all come from one sample, sequenced in a study of cytomegalovirus exposure and HLA in healthy donors. The PCR made use of 60 Vbeta and 13 Jbeta primers. Here immunoSEQ multiplex PCR was the method, and the copy in TCRdb shows in-frame clones only, minus some. Of about 160,000 clones detected, more than 75% appear once; the ten largest clones hold approximately 1%. The source material was PBMCs. Receptors originate from a girl under 10 years old in good health and CMV-seropositive.

The chain recombines TRBV30 with TRBJ1-5, with D maybe TRBD1 (5 bases). This CDR3 comprises 15 residues. Germline loops: CDR1 GTSNPN, CDR2 SVGIG (reference sequence). The ends were cut back, 0 bases at V and 4 bases at J, with 13 bases in the middle. CDR3 protein: CAWSVQGYRNQPQHF. In DNA, the CDR3 is TGTGCCTGGAGTGTTCAGGGTTACCGAAATCAGCCCCAGCATTTT.

CDR3 residues: CSVVSGGNEQFF. In DNA form, the CDR3 reads TGCAGCGTGGTGAGCGGGGGTAATGAGCAGTTCTTC. This sequence joins TRBV29-1 and TRBJ2-1; TRBD2 matches at 8 bases. V lost 6 bases to trimming and J lost 7 bases; unmatched junction nucleotides: 5. This CDR3 comprises 12 residues. CDR1 is SQVTM and CDR2 is ANQGSEA in the germline V gene.

The chain combines TRBV30 with TRBJ2-6; a possible D gene is TRBD2 (6 bases). This CDR3 is 15 amino acids long. In germline, CDR1 is GTSNPN, CDR2 SVGIG (reference sequence). V was shortened by 8 bases and J by 3 bases, with 17 bases between the two germline ends. The CDR3 DNA reads TGTGCCGGAGTGGGGGGAGTGGGTGGGGCCAACGTCCTGACTTTC. Protein: CAGVGGVGGANVLTF.

The V and J genes are TRBV2 and TRBJ1-6; 7 nucleotides agree with TRBD1. CDR1 SNHLY and CDR2 FYNNEI come from the germline V gene. J was trimmed by 7 bases and V by 5 bases; bases with no gene match: 8. The CDR3 has 15 residues. CDR3 sequence (DNA): TGTGCCAGCAGTCCCGGGACAGCCGGAAATTCACCCCTCCACTTT. Amino acid sequence: CASSPGTAGNSPLHF.

This clone appeared a single time. This chain links TRBV5-1 with TRBJ2-7; TRBD2 aligns across 11 bases. Germline V gives CDR1 SGHRS, CDR2 YFSETQ. The length of the CDR3 is 15 residues. The junction had 3 bases not matched to a gene; V was cut back by 2 bases and J by 2 bases. Here the CDR3 reads CASSFLTSGAYEQYF. CDR3 coding DNA: TGCGCCAGCAGCTTTCTGACTAGCGGGGCCTACGAGCAGTACTTC.

This clone came up once. The J gene is TRBJ1-1, the V gene TRBV2; 11 bases are shared with TRBD1. The V segment lost 3 bases and the J segment 5 bases; nucleotides outside the gene matches: 2. CDR3 length: 14 amino acids. Germline CDR1 is SNHLY and CDR2 is FYNNEI. CDR3 sequence: CASSEGTGGTEAFF. DNA for the CDR3: TGTGCCAGCAGTGAGGGGACAGGGGGAACTGAAGCTTTCTTT.

The chain employs TRBV30 and TRBJ1-1; 10 bases are a match to TRBD1. Germline V CDR1 and CDR2: GTSNPN, SVGIG (reference sequence). The trim removed 2 bases at V and 4 bases at J, leaving 4 bases unmatched. The CDR3 runs to 14 residues. The chain's CDR3 is CAWSYRDRGTEAFF. The CDR3 region has the DNA TGTGCCTGGAGTTACCGGGACAGGGGCACTGAAGCTTTCTTT.

Only a few counts were recorded for this clone. Here the CDR3 DNA reads TGTGCCAGCAGTCCCCCCGGAGCAACTAATGAAAAACTGTTTTTT. Translating it yields CASSPPGATNEKLFF. V gene TRBV6-5 combines with J gene TRBJ1-4; D unclear. V shed 5 bases and J shed 0 bases, with 10 bases lying between them. The CDR3 runs to 15 residues. In germline, CDR1 is MNHEY, CDR2 SVGAGI.

The chain links TRBV5-1 to TRBJ1-1; D not resolved. Germline CDR1 is SGHRS and CDR2 is YFSETQ. Trimming left V 1 base short and J 1 base short, with 8 bases between. CDR3 length: 14 amino acids. This CDR3 is CASSLYTGNTEAFF. CDR3 bases: TGCGCCAGCAGCTTGTACACGGGGAACACTGAAGCTTTCTTT.

The J gene is TRBJ2-7, the V gene TRBV13; 9 nucleotides align to TRBD2. This CDR3 contains 14 residues. Trimming took 0 bases from V and 7 from J; bases not matched to a gene: 4. The V gene's germline CDR1 is PRHDT and CDR2 FYEKMQ (reference sequence). CDR3 nucleotide sequence: TGTGCCAGCAGCTTAGGTCTAGCGGGACGGGAGCAGTACTTC. Translation: CASSLGLAGREQYF.

The rearrangement uses TRBV7-9 and TRBJ2-7, with 7 positions matching TRBD2. This CDR3 comprises 12 residues. Germline V lookup: CDR1 SEHNR, CDR2 FQNEAQ (reference sequence). CDR3 loop: CALGRESYEQYF. In DNA form, the CDR3 reads TGTGCTCTTGGGAGGGAATCCTACGAGCAGTACTTC.

V is TRBV19 and J is TRBJ1-5; D is possibly TRBD1 (6 bases). CDR3 length: 13 residues. The germline gives CDR1 LNHDA, CDR2 SQIVND (reference sequence). Trimming left V 5 bases short and J 4 bases short, with 9 bases between. DNA for the CDR3: TGTGCCAGTAGTCTCCAGGGGAATCAGCCCCAGCATTTT. It is translated as CASSLQGNQPQHF.

The rearrangement links TRBV19 to TRBJ2-3, with 11 bases lining up with TRBD2. The CDR3 consists of 15 residues. Germline CDR1 and CDR2: LNHDA and SQIVND (reference sequence). V trimming: 1 base; J trimming: 7 bases; junction bases outside the gene matches: 4. The CDR3 sequence is CASSIASGRWNTQYF. CDR3 in DNA: TGTGCCAGTAGTATAGCTAGCGGGAGGTGGAATACGCAGTATTTT.